A selection of T cell receptor beta chains follows, all from one sample in a study of regulatory dendritic cells for organ transplantation. The repertoire was sequenced with immunoSEQ multiplex PCR; TCRdb's copy has only in-frame clones and lacks some. This table has 20,000 to 25,000 clones, roughly 85% appearing once. These receptors have no known antigen. The specimen sequenced was naive CD4+ T cells from blood cultured with dendritic cells. Receptors originate from a human donor in good health. CDR3s leave out the opening cysteine and the closing phenylalanine or tryptophan. Size is stated for part of the rows, as once, few or many counts, or as a class when the clone is expanded.

abundance | j_gene | v_gene | CDR3aa
- | TRBJ2-5 | TRBV7-2 | ASSLTIGGALETQY
- | TRBJ1-4 | TRBV4-1 | ASSQGSSDGGLLSEKLF
- | TRBJ2-7 | TRBV29-1 | SVKGLAGREQY
once | TRBJ2-6 | TRBV5-8 | ASSSSSGGKSGANVLT
once | TRBJ1-5 | TRBV29-1 | SVRGGNQPQH
- | TRBJ1-2 | TRBV23-1 | ASSLIGAGYT
few | TRBJ2-7 | TRBV18 | ASSEGPIPSYSA
once | TRBJ2-3 | TRBV11-2 | ASSSQWREDTQY
- | TRBJ1-5 | TRBV15 | ATSRDGLGYQPQH
- | TRBJ2-7 | TRBV7-2 | ASSAEPGGAYEQY
- | TRBJ2-7 | TRBV9 | ASSVQPGLAFSEQY
- | TRBJ2-5 | TRBV2 | ASKRPSRY
- | TRBJ2-5 | TRBV29-1 | SVPLHTQY
- | TRBJ1-3 | TRBV18 | ASSPPGVPGVTVNTIY
- | TRBJ1-2 | TRBV18 | ASSPPGTGRSNGGYT
- | TRBJ2-5 | TRBV18 | ASSPFNPPETQY
few | TRBJ1-2 | TRBV30 | AWSAAVNYGYT
once | TRBJ2-1 | TRBV7-9 | ASRTFAGGSGEQF
- | TRBJ2-1 | TRBV7-8 | ASSLAGGGEQF
- | TRBJ2-1 | TRBV19 | ASSILLSANSYNEQF
- | TRBJ2-5 | TRBV4-1 | ASSLVGVTGGLETQY
- | TRBJ1-2 | TRBV15 | ATSTRQEVGGYT
- | TRBJ2-2 | TRBV9 | ASTQGTTGELF
- | TRBJ2-5 | TRBV2 | ASSEWGVQETQY
- | TRBJ1-5 | TRBV4-1 | ASSQAGFRNQPQH
- | TRBJ2-3 | TRBV9 | ASSAGGAEGTDTQY
- | TRBJ1-1 | TRBV29-1 | SVRQTGPNTEAF
- | TRBJ2-1 | TRBV6-4 | ASKRTGSSYNEQF
once | TRBJ1-4 | TRBV25-1 | ASSEVGGPKLF
- | TRBJ2-7 | TRBV6-5 | ASRLGGPNYEQY
- | TRBJ2-7 | TRBV4-2 | ASSQEYPRSGTGAYEQY
few | TRBJ2-4 | TRBV19 | ASSIERVHRGSAKNIQY